This T cell receptor (beta chain) stems from a study of cytomegalovirus exposure and HLA in healthy donors. Study-level findings and limits: A later analysis reported that several of the most significant clusters appeared to be linked to common viral pathogens, among them Epstein-Barr virus. Later analysis revealed greater clonal expansion in HLA-associated TCR beta chains than in equally common others. A likely sequencing artifact accounted for one observed cluster of highly shared sequence variants.

This CDR3 region has 16 residues. V dropped 0 bases and J dropped 4 bases, with 14 bases sitting between them. Germline lookup yields CDR1 SGDLS and CDR2 YYNGEE. In the case of this clone: Its antigen is undetermined.

13 Jbeta primers and 60 Vbeta primers were used for the PCR. In the original workflow: Unique TCR beta chains numbered roughly 83 million in a later analysis, with around 10 million shared. Sequenced by immunoSEQ multiplex PCR; TCRdb stores in-frame clones only, minus some. Clone size and the V and J calls come from that table; the DNA yielded D and trimming. The table shows about 190,000 clones, with about 80% occurring only once. The chain is built from TRBV9 and TRBJ1-3; D possibly corresponds to TRBD1 (5 bases). Sequencing was performed on PBMCs. The receptor comes from a young woman in good health and CMV-seropositive. In DNA form, the CDR3 reads TGTGCCAGCAGCGTAGCTGGGGGGGGGACCGGAAACACCATATATTTT. Translation gives CASSVAGGGTGNTIYF.